The sample holds a few counts of the clone carrying this T cell receptor beta chain. These data come from a study of regulatory T cells in long-lasting Graves disease. The time point is: persistent/refractory GD, antithyroid drugs over 5 years with positive TRAb. Construction of the TCR library relied on RNA isolated from PBMCs. Patients were from an endocrinology department in Xi'an, China. CDR3-region Arm-PCR and iRepertoire HTBI primers produced the TCR beta libraries. TCRdb reprocessed the multiplex PCR reads with MiXCR, giving one entry per CDR3 protein. The sample consists of more than 350,000 distinct CDR3 sequences, roughly 21% of them appearing once. The sample consisted of peripheral blood mononuclear cells (PBMCs), taken when the disease was refractory, from a patient treated with antithyroid drugs. The TCR comes from a female donor with Graves disease.

DNA of the CDR3: TGTGCCAGCAGTTTTGCGAACAATCAGCCCCAGCATTTT. It is translated as CASSFANNQPQHF. V is TRBV27 and J is TRBJ1-5; D not certain. The CDR3 sequence is 13 residues long. Trimming removed 3 bases at V and 3 bases at J, with 6 bases between. Germline V gives CDR1 MNHEY, CDR2 SMNVEV (reference sequence).